The 22 T cell receptor beta chains listed next were all sequenced from one sample in a study of cytomegalovirus exposure and HLA in healthy donors. A multiplex PCR was run with 60 Vbeta primers and 13 Jbeta primers. Assay: immunoSEQ multiplex PCR; the TCRdb copy retains only in-frame clones and omits some. The sample has 130,000 or so clones; approximately 66% are singletons. Sequencing was carried out using PBMCs. The receptor source for this set is a woman in her forties in good health and CMV-seropositive.

J is TRBJ2-7 and V is TRBV14, with 11 bases lining up with TRBD2. The CDR3 is 16 amino acids. CDR1 SGHDN and CDR2 FVKESK come from the germline V gene. With V trimmed by 4 bases and J by 1 base, 6 bases remained unmatched. For the CDR3, the DNA is TGTGCCAGCAGCCGAGAACTAGCGGGAGCTTCCTACGAGCAGTACTTC. Its protein is CASSRELAGASYEQYF.

The chain joins TRBV28 to TRBJ1-2; 7 nucleotides agree with TRBD1. Germline V CDR1 and CDR2: MDHEN, SYDVKM. V was pared by 5 bases and J by 5 bases, with 11 bases of the junction left unmatched. The CDR3 totals 15 residues. The CDR3 sequence: CASSRNLQGSYGYTF. The CDR3 nucleotides read TGTGCCAGCAGTCGGAACCTACAGGGGTCTTATGGCTACACCTTC.

Details on this clone: At one end the junction does not follow the germline gene, possibly because of a read error. The CDR3 DNA sequence: TGTGCCAGCAGTGACTCCATCAGCAATCAGCCCCAGCATTTT. Protein sequence: CASSDSISNQPQHF. The chain couples TRBV6-5 to TRBJ1-5; no reliable D call. The germline gives CDR1 MNHEY, CDR2 SVGAGI. This CDR3 has 14 amino acids.

The chain employs TRBV5-1 and TRBJ2-1; TRBD2 agrees at 9 bases. V was clipped by 5 bases and J by 9 bases; unmatched bases: 9. Germline V gene sequence: CDR1 SGHRS, CDR2 YFSETQ. CDR3 length equals 14 residues. The chain's CDR3 is CASSSASGTGEQFF. Written as DNA, the CDR3 is TGCGCCAGCAGTAGCGCTAGCGGGACGGGTGAGCAGTTCTTC.

The rearrangement uses TRBV29-1 and TRBJ1-2; D may be TRBD1 (5 bases). Germline CDR1 and CDR2: SQVTM and ANQGSEA. The CDR3 spans 16 residues. The ends were cut back, 2 bases at V and 4 bases at J, with 20 bases in the middle. The CDR3 here is CSVERPRSGFLYGYTF. CDR3 in DNA: TGCAGCGTTGAACGTCCTAGATCAGGGTTCCTCTATGGCTACACCTTC.

The V and J genes are TRBV19 and TRBJ1-4; no definite D call. Germline CDR1 reads LNHDA; CDR2 reads SQIVND (reference sequence). V lost 9 bases and J 2 bases, leaving 19 bases between the germline ends. The CDR3 sequence is 16 residues long. CDR3 nucleotide sequence: TGTGCCAGCTCCCCTCGAGCTCGGGAGACTAATGAAAAACTGTTTTTT. Protein sequence: CASSPRARETNEKLFF.

This clone has only one observation. The rearrangement links TRBV5-1 to TRBJ2-5; perhaps D is TRBD1 or TRBD2 (5 bases each). Trimming removed 4 bases from V and 5 bases from J, with 12 bases in between. The CDR3 runs to 13 residues. Germline values: CDR1 SGHRS, CDR2 YFSETQ. CDR3 sequence: CASSLGEWETQYF. CDR3 DNA: TGCGCCAGCAGCCTGGGGGAGTGGGAGACCCAGTACTTC.

In its sample, this clone was seen many times. V gene TRBV19 combines with J gene TRBJ2-2; D may be TRBD1 (5 bases). The CDR3 loop spans 14 amino acids. The germline V gene has CDR1 LNHDA and CDR2 SQIVND (reference sequence). The V end lost 8 bases, the J end lost 4 bases, and 14 bases lay between the germline ends. CDR3: CASDLGLRTGELFF. In DNA, the CDR3 is TGTGCCAGTGATTTGGGGCTTCGCACCGGGGAGCTGTTTTTT.

The rearrangement joins TRBV6-1 to TRBJ2-5, with D hard to call. There are 12 residues in the CDR3. The germline V and J ends were trimmed by 6 bases and 5 bases, with 10 bases remaining between them. Germline V gene lookup returns CDR1 MNHNS and CDR2 SASEGT. The CDR3 bases are TGTGCCAGCAGGAGCAAGGAGGAGACCCAGTACTTC. Protein sequence: CASRSKEETQYF.

A word on this clone: In the same sample, other DNA sequences code for this CDR3. This chain connects TRBV9 to TRBJ2-3; TRBD2 aligns across 14 bases. The germline V gene has CDR1 SGDLS and CDR2 YYNGEE. The junction had 3 bases not matched to a gene; V was cut back by 3 bases and J by 0 bases. This CDR3 has 17 residues. CDR3 nucleotide sequence: TGTGCCAGCAGCGCCGGACTAGCGGGAGGCAGCACAGATACGCAGTATTTT. Translated: CASSAGLAGGSTDTQYF.

There are a few counts of this clone. The rearrangement uses TRBV27 and TRBJ2-2, with D possibly TRBD2 on 5 matching bases. Germline V gene lookup returns CDR1 MNHEY and CDR2 SMNVEV (reference sequence). V was shortened by 3 bases and J by 4 bases, with 15 bases between the two germline ends. This CDR3 is 16 amino acids long. The CDR3 protein is CASSFVSDLLTGELFF. The DNA of the CDR3 is TGTGCCAGCAGTTTCGTTTCGGACTTACTCACCGGGGAGCTGTTTTTT.

The rearrangement uses TRBV27 and TRBJ1-2; 11 bases fit TRBD1. The germline V gene encodes CDR1 MNHEY and CDR2 SMNVEV (reference sequence). V lost 6 bases and J lost 8; bases outside the gene matches: 8. The CDR3 contains 14 residues. CDR3 DNA: TGTGCCAGCAGGGCCTCCGGGACAGGGGGAGGCTACACCTTC. Encoded protein: CASRASGTGGGYTF.

This clone was recorded a few times. The chain employs TRBV2 and TRBJ1-2; 8 positions match TRBD1. CDR1 SNHLY and CDR2 FYNNEI come from the germline V gene. The CDR3 covers 14 residues. V gave up 6 bases and J gave up 5 bases; unmatched junction bases: 8. This chain's CDR3 is CASSLQGGEYGYTF. CDR3 DNA sequence: TGTGCCAGCAGCCTACAGGGGGGAGAGTATGGCTACACCTTC. Full variable domain (remainder filled in from reference TRBV2 and TRBJ1-2): EPEVTQTPSHQVTQMGQEVILRCVPISNHLYFYWYRQILGQKVEFLVSFYNNEISEKSEIFDDQFSVERPDGSNFTLKIRSTKLEDSAMYFCASSLQGGEYGYTFGSGTRLTVV.

The CDR3, as DNA: TGTGCCATCAGGGCGGTTGCGGGATTGGGCCAAGAGACCCAGTACTTC. It is translated as CAIRAVAGLGQETQYF. The V and J genes are TRBV10-3 and TRBJ2-5; D is possibly TRBD2 (6 bases). There are 16 residues in the CDR3. The V end was cut by 6 bases, the J end by 1 base, with 18 bases between. The V gene's germline CDR1 is ENHRY and CDR2 SYGVKD.

The chain uses TRBV30 and TRBJ1-2; tentative D call: TRBD1 (5 bases). With 0 bases removed from V and 4 bases from J, the gap between germline ends came to 9 bases. The CDR3 runs 13 residues. The germline CDR1 and CDR2 sequences are GTSNPN and SVGIG (reference sequence). In DNA form, the CDR3 reads TGTGCCTGGAGTGTTCAGGGCTCCTATGGCTACACCTTC. Translated: CAWSVQGSYGYTF.

CDR3 amino acids: CASSLPRGAIYEQYF. The CDR3 DNA is TGTGCCAGCAGTTTACCAAGAGGCGCAATATACGAGCAGTACTTC. The V call is TRBV28, the J call TRBJ2-7; no reliable D call. Per the germline V gene, CDR1 is MDHEN and CDR2 is SYDVKM. The CDR3 has 15 amino acids. V was trimmed by 2 bases and J by 4 bases, leaving 15 bases between them.

This chain connects TRBV19 to TRBJ2-3; TRBD2 aligns across 9 bases. With V trimmed by 10 bases and J by 0 bases, 5 bases remained unmatched. Germline CDR1 reads LNHDA; CDR2 reads SQIVND (reference sequence). This CDR3 comprises 14 residues. In DNA, the CDR3 is TGTGCCATCTCTAGCGGGATCAGCACAGATACGCAGTATTTT. This gives the protein CAISSGISTDTQYF.

This clone was seen a handful of times. The J gene is TRBJ1-2, the V gene TRBV29-1, with D perhaps matching TRBD1 (6 bases). The CDR3 is 14 amino acids. CDR1 and CDR2 (germline): SQVTM, ANQGSEA. Trimming took off 5 bases at V and 4 bases at J, with 17 bases between the two ends. CDR3 coding DNA: TGCAGCGTTCAGGGGTTGGTGGGGTCCTATGGCTACACCTTC. It specifies CSVQGLVGSYGYTF. The full variable domain, its missing parts supplied by reference TRBV29-1 and TRBJ1-2, is SAVISQKPSRDICQRGTSLTIQCQVDSQVTMMFWYRQQPGQSLTLIATANQGSEATYESGFVIDKFPISRPNLTFSTLTVSNMSPEDSSIYLCSVQGLVGSYGYTFGSGTRLTVV.

The table lists this clone with a few counts. CDR3 region: CASSESGGPQYF. CDR3 DNA sequence: TGCGCCAGCAGTGAGTCAGGCGGGCCGCAGTATTTT. The chain carries TRBV10-1 and TRBJ2-3, with D tentatively TRBD2 (5 bases). V lost 0 bases and J 10 bases, leaving 8 bases between the germline ends. In germline, CDR1 is WNHNN, CDR2 SYGVQD (reference sequence). This CDR3 is 12 amino acids long.

This clone was detected a few times. The rearrangement joins TRBV4-2 to TRBJ2-7, with TRBD1 identical over 9 bases. In germline, CDR1 is LGHNA, CDR2 YNFKEQ. V lost 5 bases and J lost 1; bases outside the gene matches: 9. The CDR3 runs 16 residues. CDR3 sequence: CASSKNSGTGSYEQYF. The CDR3 DNA reads TGTGCCAGCAGCAAAAACTCCGGGACAGGGTCCTACGAGCAGTACTTC.

V usage is TRBV28 and J usage is TRBJ2-7, with 7 nucleotides matching TRBD2. V lost 1 base, J lost 1 base, and 7 bases stayed unmatched. The CDR3 spans 16 residues. Looked up from germline, CDR1 is MDHEN and CDR2 is SYDVKM. The CDR3 nucleotides read TGTGCCAGCAGTTTATTAAGCGGGGCTCGGTCCTACGAGCAGTACTTC. Translation gives CASSLLSGARSYEQYF.

The chain employs TRBV19 and TRBJ1-5; 7 positions match TRBD1. This CDR3 contains 15 residues. Germline CDR1 LNHDA, CDR2 SQIVND (reference sequence). After removal of 4 bases from V and 2 bases from J, the junction contained 5 bases not matched to a gene. CDR3 DNA: TGTGCCAGTAGTACGACAGGGACTGGCAATCAGCCCCAGCATTTT. Protein sequence: CASSTTGTGNQPQHF.